The table lists the clone carrying this TCR beta chain with many counts. The data were obtained in a study of T cells in Graves' hyperthyroidism and ophthalmopathy. The V and J ends lost 0 bases and 7 bases respectively, with 10 bases between them. The CDR3 runs to 13 residues. Germline V lookup: CDR1 MNHNY, CDR2 SVGAGI (reference sequence). TCR beta CDR3 sequences were amplified from RNA transcripts. Initially, a first-round RT-PCR of the TCR CDR3 employed the HTBI primer set. TCRdb fed the multiplex PCR reads into MiXCR, producing one record per CDR3 protein. The data show approximately 260,000 distinct CDR3 sequences, 13% to 15% seen once.

This chain uses TRBV6-6 with TRBJ2-7; D is uncertain. The TCR sequence derives from a woman aged 45-59 years with Graves' hyperthyroidism that later progressed to Graves' ophthalmopathy. The sample was blood. This CDR3 reads CASSYSSDPEQYF. CDR3 bases: TGTGCCAGCAGTTACTCGTCGGACCCAGAGCAGTACTTC.